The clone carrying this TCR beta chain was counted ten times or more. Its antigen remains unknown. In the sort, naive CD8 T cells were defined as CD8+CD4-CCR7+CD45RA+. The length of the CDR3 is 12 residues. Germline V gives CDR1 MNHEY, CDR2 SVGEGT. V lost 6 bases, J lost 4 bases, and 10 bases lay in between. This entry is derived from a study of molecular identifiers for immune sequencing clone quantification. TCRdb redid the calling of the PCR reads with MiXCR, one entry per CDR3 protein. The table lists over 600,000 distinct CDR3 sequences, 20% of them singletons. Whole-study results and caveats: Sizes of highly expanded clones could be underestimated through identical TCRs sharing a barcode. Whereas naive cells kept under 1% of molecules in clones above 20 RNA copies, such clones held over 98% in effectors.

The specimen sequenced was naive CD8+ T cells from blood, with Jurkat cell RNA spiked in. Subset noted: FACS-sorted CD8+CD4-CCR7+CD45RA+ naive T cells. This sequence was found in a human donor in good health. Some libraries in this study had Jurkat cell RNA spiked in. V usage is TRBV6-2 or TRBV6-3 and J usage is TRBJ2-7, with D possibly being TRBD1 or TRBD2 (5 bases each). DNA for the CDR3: TGTGCCAGCAGACTGGGGGAGTACGAGCAGTACTTC. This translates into CASRLGEYEQYF.